Following are 8 T cell receptor beta chains from one sample sequenced in a study of cytomegalovirus exposure and HLA in healthy donors (dated by TCRdb to 2017 to 2019). The method was the immunoSEQ multiplex PCR assay. For the multiplex PCR, a mixture combining 60 forward primers for TCR Vbeta segments and 13 reverse primers for TCR Jbeta segments was used. TCRdb obtained this table from immuneACCESS and retained in-frame rearrangements with V and J assigned. These tables miss some clones; where compared with another copy, unresolved V genes account for less than half of the shortfall, and the remainder is unexplained. For this sample there are about 160,000 clones; 86% appear just once. Around 1.8% of the sample goes to the ten largest clones. Sequencing used PBMCs. The receptors here all came from a woman between 18 and 29 years old in good health and CMV-seronegative.

This clone was detected only once. J is TRBJ2-7 and V is TRBV5-1; a possible D gene is TRBD1 (6 bases). The CDR3 contains 15 residues. Germline V gene data show CDR1 as SGHRS and CDR2 as YFSETQ. Between the trimmed V and J ends, which lost 3 bases and 2 bases, there was a span of 15 bases. This CDR3 is CASSSQGLNAYEQYF. The CDR3, as DNA: TGCGCCAGCAGCTCCCAGGGGCTAAATGCCTACGAGCAGTACTTC.

The J gene is TRBJ2-5, the V gene TRBV7-6, with 7 nucleotides matching TRBD1. There are 16 residues in the CDR3. Germline assignment: CDR1 SGHVS and CDR2 FNYEAQ. The J segment lost 3 bases and the V segment lost 4 bases, leaving 11 bases of the junction unmatched. CDR3 sequence (DNA): TGTGCCAGCAGCTCCCCACTCCGGGACAGAGAAGAGACCCAGTACTTC. This sequence encodes CASSSPLRDREETQYF.

V is TRBV25-1 and J is TRBJ1-1; no reliable D call. CDR1 MGHDK and CDR2 SYGVNS come from the germline V gene. Trimming left V 8 bases short and J 1 base short, with 11 bases between. The CDR3 covers 13 residues. The chain's CDR3 is CASSLTANTEAFF. CDR3 DNA: TGTGCCAGCTCCCTCACAGCGAACACTGAAGCTTTCTTT.

V usage is TRBV29-1 and J usage is TRBJ2-1; TRBD2 aligns across 10 bases. Trimming removed 2 bases from V and 7 bases from J; junction bases left unmatched: 17. The length of the CDR3 is 18 residues. CDR1 is SQVTM and CDR2 is ANQGSEA in the germline V gene. Written as DNA, the CDR3 is TGCAGCGTTGAAAGGGGGCTATTCGGGGAGCGGGGGGGGAATGAGCAGTTCTTC. Translated: CSVERGLFGERGGNEQFF.

The rearrangement uses TRBV5-6 and TRBJ2-7, with unresolved D. The CDR3 runs to 14 residues. V dropped 4 bases and J dropped 6 bases, with 17 bases sitting between them. CDR1 SGHDT and CDR2 YYEEEE come from the germline V gene. Here the CDR3 reads CASSIRRGVREQYF. The CDR3 DNA reads TGTGCCAGCAGCATCCGGCGTGGAGTTCGCGAGCAGTACTTC. The full variable domain, completed using reference TRBV5-6 and TRBJ2-7, is DAGVTQSPTHLIKTRGQQVTLRCSPKSGHDTVSWYQQALGQGPQFIFQYYEEEERQRGNFPDRFSGHQFPNYSSELNVNALLLGDSALYLCASSIRRGVREQYFGPGTRLTVT.

CDR3 DNA sequence: TGCGCCAGCAGCTTCGACAGAATGGTGGGACAGTTCTTC. It codes for CASSFDRMVGQFF. J is TRBJ2-1 and V is TRBV5-1, with a possible D match to TRBD1 (5 bases). Germline V gives CDR1 SGHRS, CDR2 YFSETQ. The CDR3 totals 13 residues. The V end lost 2 bases, the J end lost 13 bases, and 16 bases lay between the germline ends. The variable domain in full, completed from reference TRBV5-1 and TRBJ2-1, reads KAGVTQTPRYLIKTRGQQVTLSCSPISGHRSVSWYQQTPGQGLQFLFEYFSETQRNKGNFPGRFSGRQFSNSRSEMNVSTLELGDSALYLCASSFDRMVGQFFGPGTRLTVL.

On this clone itself: Other DNA variants within this sample encode the same CDR3. This chain connects TRBV6-4 to TRBJ2-3; 10 positions match TRBD2. V shed 4 bases and J 1 base; nucleotides not matched to a gene: 2. Germline lookup yields CDR1 MRHNA and CDR2 SNTAGT. The CDR3 runs to 15 residues. This chain's CDR3 is CASSAGTSGTDTQYF. In DNA form, the CDR3 reads TGTGCCAGCAGTGCAGGGACTAGCGGCACAGATACGCAGTATTTT.

This clone showed up just once. The chain has TRBV6-4 and TRBJ1-2; 9 bases map to TRBD1. After removal of 3 bases from V and 4 bases from J, the junction contained 15 bases not matched to a gene. CDR1 and CDR2 from the germline V gene are MRHNA and SNTAGT. The length of the CDR3 is 18 residues. The CDR3 spells CASSEIRDREEGLYGYTF. The DNA for the CDR3 is TGTGCCAGCAGTGAGATCCGGGACAGGGAAGAGGGACTCTATGGCTACACCTTC.